This T cell receptor beta chain was captured in a study of blood T cell repertoires in COVID-19. Study in general: PBMCs, B-cell-depleted T cells, or T cells provided the cDNA or gDNA that made up the material.

Germline CDR1 reads SGHTA; CDR2 reads FQGNSA. The CDR3 contains 12 residues. Trimming stripped 4 bases from V and 5 bases from J, with 9 bases between. Enrollees, about 18 to 90 years old, lived in around 23 US areas. As originally analysed: Quantification of nucleated cells was approximated via reference gene primer amplification. TCRdb's table, derived via immunoSEQ multiplex PCR, lists solely in-frame clones and lacks some. V, J and clone size derive from that table, while D and trimming were established from the DNA sequence. The sample carries about 250,000 clones, roughly 85% recorded once. V is TRBV7-2 and J is TRBJ2-7; tentatively, D is TRBD2 (6 bases). The origin of this receptor is a woman between 45 and 60 years old with acute COVID-19. The sample comprised PBMCs or T cells enriched from blood (not recorded which). This chain's CDR3 is CASSSQRDEQYF. CDR3 in DNA: TGTGCCAGCAGCTCACAGCGGGACGAGCAGTACTTC.